This T cell receptor beta chain originates from a study of blood T cell repertoires in COVID-19. The germline V gene encodes CDR1 LNHDA and CDR2 SQIVND (reference sequence). The CDR3 is made up of 15 amino acids. V was trimmed by 4 bases and J by 4 bases, leaving 16 bases between them. TCRdb's table, derived via immunoSEQ multiplex PCR, lists solely in-frame clones and lacks some. The sample lists approximately 440,000 clones; roughly 88% were seen once. Sequenced sample: PBMCs or T cells enriched from blood (not recorded which). The chain recombines TRBV19 with TRBJ1-2; no reliable D call. This clonotype was obtained from a man younger than 35 who had recovered from COVID-19. The CDR3 DNA follows: TGTGCCAGTAGTACCCCGGGAGCAGGTCTCTATGGCTACACCTTC. This translates into CASSTPGAGLYGYTF.